A single sample is the source of the 25 T cell receptor beta chains below, sequenced in a study of cytomegalovirus exposure and HLA in healthy donors (dated by TCRdb to about 2017). The library was made by the immunoSEQ multiplex PCR assay. A mixture of 60 forward primers for TCR Vbeta segments and 13 reverse primers for TCR Jbeta segments was used in the multiplex PCR. TCRdb took over this immuneACCESS table, retaining in-frame rearrangements with V and J assigned. Such tables are incomplete; in checked studies, under half of the missing clones stem from an unresolved V gene, and the remainder is unexplained. Recorded for this sample are approximately 150,000 clones; more than 55% of them occurred a single time. The top ten clonotypes cover 6.5% of the sample. The sample taken for sequencing was PBMCs. These receptors came from a woman aged 55-69 years in good health and CMV-seronegative.

The rearrangement links TRBV19 to TRBJ2-7; tentative D call: TRBD2 (6 bases). V gave up 9 bases and J gave up 6 bases, with 15 bases separating them. The CDR3 totals 12 residues. Germline CDR1 LNHDA, CDR2 SQIVND (reference sequence). The CDR3 bases are TGTGCCAGCGGGACTTCCTGGGGCGAGCAGTACTTC. It specifies CASGTSWGEQYF.

The V call is TRBV6-5, the J call TRBJ2-5; TRBD1 agrees at 9 bases. CDR3 length: 14 residues. The trim removed 6 bases at V and 11 bases at J, leaving 13 bases unmatched. Germline CDR1 and CDR2: MNHEY and SVGAGI. The CDR3: CASRRTGDSEEQYF. CDR3 coding DNA: TGTGCCAGCAGGAGGACAGGGGACAGTGAAGAGCAGTACTTC.

V usage is TRBV5-1 and J usage is TRBJ1-1; 8 positions agree with TRBD1. The CDR3 sequence is 15 residues long. CDR1 and CDR2 (germline): SGHRS, YFSETQ. V was clipped by 2 bases and J by 0 bases; unmatched bases: 3. CDR3 sequence reads: CASSLRTGMNTEAFF. The CDR3 region has the DNA TGCGCCAGCAGCTTAAGGACAGGGATGAACACTGAAGCTTTCTTT.

V usage is TRBV5-8 and J usage is TRBJ2-1; 8 bases are a match to TRBD2. The CDR3 spans 16 residues. Per germline, CDR1 SGHTS and CDR2 YDEGEE. J gave up 10 bases and V 4 bases, and 16 bases lay outside the gene matches. The CDR3 region has the DNA TGTGCCAGCAGCATCCGGCCGGGACCCGGGGGGGCGGAGCAGTTCTTC. Protein: CASSIRPGPGGAEQFF.

J is TRBJ1-2 and V is TRBV12-5; 8 bases map to TRBD1. Germline V gives CDR1 LGHNT, CDR2 FRNRAP. V was clipped by 1 base and J by 1 base; unmatched bases: 5. This CDR3 has 16 residues. In nucleotides, the CDR3 is TGTGCTAGTGGTTTGGGAAACAGGGGGAATAACTATGGCTACACCTTC. As protein: CASGLGNRGNNYGYTF.

This chain joins TRBV5-4 and TRBJ2-5; 7 bases fit TRBD1. CDR1 and CDR2 from the germline V gene are SGHNT and YYREEE (reference sequence). This CDR3 spans 13 amino acids. The ends lost 4 bases at V and 5 bases at J; junction bases unmatched: 5. CDR3 sequence: CASSVQGKETQYF. Written as DNA, the CDR3 is TGTGCCAGCAGCGTACAGGGGAAGGAGACCCAGTACTTC.

V gene TRBV19 combines with J gene TRBJ1-3; D is uncertain. Trimming cost V 5 bases and J 0 bases, with 14 bases left between them. The germline V gene has CDR1 LNHDA and CDR2 SQIVND (reference sequence). There are 16 residues in the CDR3. The CDR3 sequence is CASSPGRSLSGNTIYF. For the CDR3, the DNA is TGTGCCAGTAGTCCTGGTCGGTCGCTCTCTGGAAACACCATATATTTT.

The chain joins TRBV2 to TRBJ1-6; a possible D gene is TRBD1 (6 bases). Per the germline V gene, CDR1 is SNHLY and CDR2 is FYNNEI. V was cut by 4 bases and J by 6 bases, with 16 bases left in between. CDR3 length: 16 residues. CDR3 DNA: TGTGCCAGCAGTGGGACCGGGACACAAACTAATTCACCCCTCCACTTT. This encodes CASSGTGTQTNSPLHF. The whole variable domain, filled in from reference TRBV2 and TRBJ1-6, reads EPEVTQTPSHQVTQMGQEVILRCVPISNHLYFYWYRQILGQKVEFLVSFYNNEISEKSEIFDDQFSVERPDGSNFTLKIRSTKLEDSAMYFCASSGTGTQTNSPLHFGNGTRLTVT.

The chain joins TRBV6-5 to TRBJ2-2, with 8 nucleotides matching TRBD2. The germline V gene has CDR1 MNHEY and CDR2 SVGAGI. The CDR3 has 15 amino acids. Trimming at V came to 6 bases and at J to 6 bases, leaving 9 bases not matched to a gene. The chain's CDR3 is CASRPLLAVAGELFF. DNA of the CDR3: TGTGCCAGCAGACCACTACTAGCGGTCGCCGGGGAGCTGTTTTTT.

This sequence joins TRBV27 and TRBJ2-3; 12 nucleotides line up with TRBD2. Looked up from germline, CDR1 is MNHEY and CDR2 is SMNVEV (reference sequence). This CDR3 comprises 16 residues. The V gene end was trimmed by 2 bases and the J gene end by 4 bases; junction bases not matched to a gene: 4. The CDR3 coding sequence is TGTGCCAGCAGTTTACTAGCGGGAGGGGGCTCAGATACGCAGTATTTT. This codes for CASSLLAGGGSDTQYF.

The rearrangement joins TRBV5-1 to TRBJ2-5; D not resolved. The DNA matches TRBJ2-7 better at its end, which makes the J call doubtful. Germline V gene lookup returns CDR1 SGHRS and CDR2 YFSETQ. The CDR3 extends over 18 amino acids. The CDR3 sequence is CASSLFASRSGPGYEQYF. The CDR3 nucleotides are TGCGCCAGCAGCTTGTTTGCTAGTCGGTCGGGTCCCGGCTACGAGCAGTACTTC.

In this sample, this clone turned up once. This chain links TRBV19 with TRBJ2-2, with TRBD2 identical over 11 bases. V lost 5 bases and J lost 3; bases outside the gene matches: 8. CDR3 size: 17 residues. Looked up from germline, CDR1 is LNHDA and CDR2 is SQIVND (reference sequence). DNA for the CDR3: TGTGCCAGTAGTTTAGCGGGAGGGCCGCTTGACACCGGGGAGCTGTTTTTT. This codes for CASSLAGGPLDTGELFF.

This clone has a single count. The chain recombines TRBV29-1 with TRBJ2-1, with a weak D call TRBD2 (7 bases). V shed 7 bases and J shed 4 bases, with 17 bases lying between them. The germline CDR1 and CDR2 sequences are SQVTM and ANQGSEA. The CDR3 covers 14 residues. The CDR3 spells CSAVVGGRYNEQFF. CDR3 DNA: TGCAGCGCTGTCGTGGGGGGGCGATACAATGAGCAGTTCTTC.

This clone was counted a single time. The V and J genes are TRBV19 and TRBJ2-3; no definite D call. CDR3 length: 13 amino acids. CDR1 and CDR2 from the germline V gene are LNHDA and SQIVND (reference sequence). With 1 base removed from V and 3 bases from J, the gap between germline ends came to 5 bases. CDR3 bases: TGTGCCAGTAGTATAGTCGGGACAGATACGCAGTATTTT. It specifies CASSIVGTDTQYF.

The rearrangement uses TRBV29-1 and TRBJ2-5, with 9 bases lining up with TRBD1. CDR3 length equals 14 residues. Germline-derived CDR1 and CDR2 are SQVTM and ANQGSEA. The V gene end was trimmed by 4 bases and the J gene end by 5 bases; junction bases not matched to a gene: 8. In nucleotides, the CDR3 is TGCAGCGTTGGGGGGACAGGGAGGAAGGAGACCCAGTACTTC. This encodes CSVGGTGRKETQYF. Together with reference TRBV29-1 and TRBJ2-5, the CDR3 gives the full variable domain: SAVISQKPSRDICQRGTSLTIQCQVDSQVTMMFWYRQQPGQSLTLIATANQGSEATYESGFVIDKFPISRPNLTFSTLTVSNMSPEDSSIYLCSVGGTGRKETQYFGPGTRLLVL.

V is TRBV5-8 and J is TRBJ2-5; tentative D call: TRBD1 (7 bases). CDR1 is SGHTS, CDR2 YDEGEE, per germline. This CDR3 spans 13 amino acids. The V gene lost 4 bases and the J gene lost 3 bases, with 10 bases spanning the gap. Here the CDR3 DNA reads TGTGCCAGCAGCCTCAGGGGGGAAGAGACCCAGTACTTC. Encoded protein: CASSLRGEETQYF.

The chain employs TRBV2 and TRBJ1-5; TRBD1 might be the D (6 bases). Trimming took 8 bases from V and 9 from J, leaving 20 bases between them. Germline V CDR1 and CDR2: SNHLY, FYNNEI. The CDR3 is 14 residues long. This CDR3 is CASAKTGSSGPQHF. CDR3 nucleotide sequence: TGTGCCAGCGCCAAGACAGGCTCGTCCGGGCCCCAGCATTTT.

The CDR3 coding sequence is TGTGCCACCAGCAGAGATTACACAGATACGCAGTATTTT. The encoded protein is CATSRDYTDTQYF. V gene TRBV15 combines with J gene TRBJ2-3; D not resolved. The CDR3 runs 13 residues. V lost 0 bases and J 2 bases, leaving 3 bases between the germline ends. Germline V gene sequence: CDR1 LNHNV, CDR2 YYDKDF (reference sequence).

The chain employs TRBV9 and TRBJ2-2; no clear D. This CDR3 region has 13 residues. V was trimmed by 0 bases and J by 6 bases, leaving 6 bases between them. Germline lookup yields CDR1 SGDLS and CDR2 YYNGEE. The CDR3 loop reads CASSVAMSGELFF. The DNA of the CDR3 is TGTGCCAGCAGCGTAGCTATGTCCGGGGAGCTGTTTTTT.

This rearrangement joins TRBV9 to TRBJ1-1; no firm D call. CDR1 is SGDLS and CDR2 is YYNGEE in the germline V gene. This CDR3 contains 15 residues. Trimming cost V 0 bases and J 0 bases, with 9 bases left between them. The chain's CDR3 is CASSVVNSLNTEAFF. For the CDR3, the DNA is TGTGCCAGCAGCGTAGTAAACAGCTTGAACACTGAAGCTTTCTTT. The full variable domain, rest sourced from reference TRBV9 and TRBJ1-1, is DSGVTQTPKHLITATGQRVTLRCSPRSGDLSVYWYQQSLDQGLQFLIQYYNGEERAKGNILERFSAQQFPDLHSELNLSSLELGDSALYFCASSVVNSLNTEAFFGQGTRLTVV.

This sequence joins TRBV5-1 and TRBJ2-2, with D unclear. The CDR3 length is 15 residues. Between the trimmed V and J ends, which lost 1 base and 1 base, there was a span of 8 bases. CDR1 and CDR2 from the germline V gene are SGHRS and YFSETQ. This CDR3 is CASSLQVKNTGELFF. The CDR3 bases are TGCGCCAGCAGCTTGCAGGTCAAGAACACCGGGGAGCTGTTTTTT.

The gene calls are TRBV9 and TRBJ2-3, with D tentatively TRBD1 (6 bases). Germline CDR1 reads SGDLS; CDR2 reads YYNGEE. CDR3 length: 16 amino acids. Trimming pared 2 bases from V and 6 bases from J, leaving 19 bases between. The CDR3 loop is CASSVDFPGTTDTQYF. CDR3 nucleotide sequence: TGTGCCAGCAGCGTGGACTTTCCCGGGACAACGGATACGCAGTATTTT.

This chain uses TRBV14 with TRBJ1-1; TRBD1 is a possible D gene (6 bases). Per germline, CDR1 SGHDN and CDR2 FVKESK. Trimming pared 4 bases from V and 1 base from J, leaving 13 bases between. This CDR3 contains 15 residues. CDR3 sequence (DNA): TGTGCCAGCAGCCCCGCTAGGGGGAGGAACACTGAAGCTTTCTTT. Translating gives CASSPARGRNTEAFF.

In this sample, this clone turned up a few times. The genes are TRBV6-6 and TRBJ2-3; a weak D match, TRBD2 (5 bases). The CDR3 totals 15 residues. V lost 4 bases and J lost 0, with 11 bases in between. Germline CDR1 MNHNY, CDR2 SVGAGI (reference sequence). CDR3: CASSFGGYSTDTQYF. The CDR3 DNA is TGTGCCAGCAGTTTTGGCGGGTACAGCACAGATACGCAGTATTTT.

The table lists this clone with a few counts. This chain joins TRBV2 and TRBJ2-3; D is unclear. The germline V gene encodes CDR1 SNHLY and CDR2 FYNNEI. V gave up 7 bases and J gave up 0 bases, with 8 bases separating them. The CDR3 contains 13 residues. The CDR3 reads CASKFSSTDTQYF. The CDR3 DNA reads TGTGCCAGCAAATTCTCTAGCACAGATACGCAGTATTTT.